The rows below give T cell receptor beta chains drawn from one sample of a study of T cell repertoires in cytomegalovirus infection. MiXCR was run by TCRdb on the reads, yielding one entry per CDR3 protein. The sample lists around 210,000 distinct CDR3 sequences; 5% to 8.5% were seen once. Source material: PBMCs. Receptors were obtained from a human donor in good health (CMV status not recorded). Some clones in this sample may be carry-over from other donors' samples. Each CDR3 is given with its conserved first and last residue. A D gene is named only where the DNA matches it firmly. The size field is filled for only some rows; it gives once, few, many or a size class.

CDR3 protein: CASSELDTGQGASDNSPLHF
CDR3 DNA: TGTGCCAGCAGTGAATTAGACACCGGACAGGGGGCAAGTGATAATTCACCCCTCCACTTT
V gene: TRBV2
J gene: TRBJ1-6
D gene: TRBD1
clone size: many

CDR3 protein: CASSPGLTKNIQYF
CDR3 DNA: TGTGCCAGCAGCCCCGGACTGACCAAAAACATTCAGTACTTC
V gene: TRBV9
J gene: TRBJ2-4
D gene: NA
clone size: many

CDR3 protein: CAISNSGQSVNTEAFF
CDR3 DNA: TGTGCCATCAGCAACTCGGGGCAGAGTGTGAACACTGAAGCTTTCTTT
V gene: TRBV10-3
J gene: TRBJ1-1
D gene: NA
clone size: many

CDR3 protein: CASIPGRANTEAFF
CDR3 DNA: TGTGCCAGCATCCCCGGGAGAGCGAACACTGAAGCTTTCTTT
V gene: TRBV2
J gene: TRBJ1-1
D gene: NA
clone size: many

CDR3 protein: CASSYSNLAPGELFF
CDR3 DNA: TGTGCCAGCAGTTACTCGAATCTAGCTCCCGGGGAGCTGTTTTTT
V gene: TRBV6-6
J gene: TRBJ2-2
D gene: NA
clone size: many

CDR3 protein: CSVKGSGETQYF
CDR3 DNA: TGCAGCGTGAAGGGTTCTGGAGAGACCCAGTACTTC
V gene: TRBV29-1
J gene: TRBJ2-5
D gene: NA
clone size: many

CDR3 protein: CASSYYRGSYNEQFF
CDR3 DNA: TGTGCCAGCAGTTACTACAGGGGATCTTACAATGAGCAGTTCTTC
V gene: TRBV6-2/TRBV6-3
J gene: TRBJ2-1
D gene: TRBD1
clone size: many

CDR3 protein: CASSRNRGGQPQHF
CDR3 DNA: TGTGCCAGCAGCCGGAACAGGGGTGGCCAGCCCCAGCATTTT
V gene: TRBV7-8
J gene: TRBJ1-5
D gene: TRBD1
clone size: many

CDR3 protein: CASSDRGPYTEAFF
CDR3 DNA: TGTGCCAGCAGCGACAGGGGGCCGTACACTGAAGCTTTCTTT
V gene: TRBV28
J gene: TRBJ1-1
D gene: TRBD1
clone size: many

CDR3 protein: CASSLPHPNYGYTF
CDR3 DNA: TGTGCCAGCAGCTTACCCCACCCCAACTATGGCTACACCTTC
V gene: TRBV7-9
J gene: TRBJ1-2
D gene: NA
clone size: many

CDR3 protein: CASSFGTRNEKLFF
CDR3 DNA: TGTGCCAGCAGCTTCGGGACTCGGAATGAAAAACTGTTTTTT
V gene: TRBV11-2
J gene: TRBJ1-4
D gene: NA
clone size: NA

CDR3 protein: CASSSPGLAGYNEQFF
CDR3 DNA: TGTGCCAGCAGCTCCCCCGGACTAGCAGGATACAATGAGCAGTTCTTC
V gene: TRBV11-3
J gene: TRBJ2-1
D gene: TRBD2
clone size: many

CDR3 protein: CASSLPGSSGTQYF
CDR3 DNA: TGTGCCAGCAGTTTACCAGGTTCGAGCGGGACGCAGTATTTT
V gene: TRBV28
J gene: TRBJ2-3
D gene: NA
clone size: many

CDR3 protein: CASSLALDARDYTF
CDR3 DNA: TGCGCCAGCAGCTTGGCCCTAGATGCGCGGGACTACACCTTC
V gene: TRBV5-1
J gene: TRBJ1-2
D gene: NA
clone size: few

CDR3 protein: CASSLATGLAGPTGELFF
CDR3 DNA: TGTGCCAGCAGCTTAGCTACAGGGTTAGCGGGACCCACCGGGGAGCTGTTTTTT
V gene: TRBV7-8
J gene: TRBJ2-2
D gene: TRBD2
clone size: many

CDR3 protein: CASWTSGYEQYF
CDR3 DNA: TGTGCCAGCTGGACTAGCGGATACGAGCAGTACTTC
V gene: TRBV6-2/TRBV6-3
J gene: TRBJ2-7
D gene: TRBD2
clone size: many

CDR3 protein: CASSQSTGQQPQHF
CDR3 DNA: TGTGCCAGCAGCCAATCGACGGGACAGCAGCCCCAGCATTTT
V gene: TRBV16
J gene: TRBJ1-5
D gene: TRBD1
clone size: few

CDR3 protein: CASSPDRLYLGYEQYF
CDR3 DNA: TGTGCCAGCAGCCCAGACCGACTGTACTTAGGATACGAGCAGTACTTC
V gene: TRBV6-6
J gene: TRBJ2-7
D gene: NA
clone size: many